Listed here are 29 T cell receptor beta chains from one sample, sequenced in a study of CD8 T cell repertoires and HIV-1 epitope variants. Their antigens remain unidentified. Sequencing was performed with immunoSEQ multiplex PCR; in TCRdb, only in-frame clones are kept and a portion is missing. The repertoire holds some 2,200 clones, about two thirds seen once, with around 42% in the top ten. Sequencing was carried out using cultured CD8+ T cells derived from PBMCs. The receptors shown here come from a male donor with HIV.

The J gene is TRBJ2-7, the V gene TRBV19; 7 nucleotides line up with TRBD1. This CDR3 has 13 amino acids. Germline V lookup: CDR1 LNHDA, CDR2 SQIVND (reference sequence). The trim removed 8 bases at V and 4 bases at J, leaving 8 bases unmatched. CDR3 in amino acids: CASGPGQKYEQYF. In DNA, the CDR3 is TGTGCCAGTGGACCGGGACAGAAGTACGAGCAGTACTTC.

The chain couples TRBV4-3 to TRBJ2-7; D remains ambiguous. The CDR3 contains 14 residues. Trimming removed 0 bases from V and 1 base from J, with 7 bases in between. The germline CDR1 and CDR2 sequences are LGHNA and YSLEER. The CDR3 sequence: CASSQEDESYEQYF. Here the CDR3 DNA reads TGCGCCAGCAGCCAAGAAGACGAGTCCTACGAGCAGTACTTC.

This clone was found a few times. The V call is TRBV28, the J call TRBJ2-6, with D perhaps assigned TRBD1 or TRBD2 (5 bases each). CDR3 length: 14 amino acids. Trimming stripped 6 bases from V and 0 bases from J, with 6 bases between. In germline, CDR1 is MDHEN, CDR2 SYDVKM. The CDR3 bases are TGTGCCAGCAGGGGACCCTCTGGGGCCAACGTCCTGACTTTC. Translated, it gives CASRGPSGANVLTF.

J is TRBJ1-5 and V is TRBV13, with D maybe TRBD1 (5 bases). This CDR3 has 14 amino acids. Trimming removed 4 bases from V and 3 bases from J, with 10 bases in between. The germline V gene has CDR1 PRHDT and CDR2 FYEKMQ (reference sequence). CDR3 region: CASSSRQTNQPQHF. The CDR3, as DNA: TGTGCCAGCAGCTCTCGACAGACCAATCAGCCCCAGCATTTT. Looking up the rest from reference TRBV13 and TRBJ1-5 gives the full variable domain: AAGVIQSPRHLIKEKRETATLKCYPIPRHDTVYWYQQGPGQDPQFLISFYEKMQSDKGSIPDRFSAQQFSDYHSELNMSSLELGDSALYFCASSSRQTNQPQHFGDGTRLSIL.

The V call is TRBV28, the J call TRBJ2-7; possible D gene TRBD1, 6 bases. The CDR3 extends over 14 amino acids. Germline CDR1 MDHEN, CDR2 SYDVKM. Trimming left V 2 bases short and J 7 bases short, with 15 bases between. The CDR3 nucleotides read TGTGCCAGCAGTTTAGGCTTGGGGGCGAGGGAGCAGTACTTC. Protein: CASSLGLGAREQYF.

This clone was picked up a small number of times. This chain connects TRBV4-3 to TRBJ2-2, with a tentative D call TRBD1 (6 bases). V was trimmed by 1 base and J by 6 bases, leaving 18 bases between them. Germline values: CDR1 LGHNA, CDR2 YSLEER. This CDR3 spans 17 amino acids. In DNA form, the CDR3 reads TGCGCCAGCAGCCAAGTCCCCTTCCGAGGGGGAGCCGGGGAGCTGTTTTTT. Protein product: CASSQVPFRGGAGELFF.

The chain combines TRBV28 with TRBJ2-1; TRBD2 agrees at 12 bases. This CDR3 is built from 16 residues. Germline V gene data show CDR1 as MDHEN and CDR2 as SYDVKM. V was clipped by 5 bases and J by 5 bases; unmatched bases: 7. The CDR3 loop is CASSERLAGVHNEQFF. CDR3 nucleotides: TGTGCCAGCAGTGAGAGACTAGCGGGAGTCCACAATGAGCAGTTCTTC.

The V call is TRBV5-4, the J call TRBJ2-7; D is uncertain. Germline assignment: CDR1 SGHNT and CDR2 YYREEE (reference sequence). V was cut by 7 bases and J by 0 bases, with 11 bases left in between. The CDR3 is 13 amino acids. CDR3 loop: CASRHDPSYEQYF. The CDR3 DNA follows: TGTGCCAGCCGACATGACCCCTCCTACGAGCAGTACTTC.

This chain uses TRBV7-9 with TRBJ2-7, with 8 bases identical to TRBD1. Germline CDR1 and CDR2: SEHNR and FQNEAQ (reference sequence). The CDR3 consists of 15 residues. The junction had 7 bases not matched to a gene; V was cut back by 4 bases and J by 2 bases. CDR3 nucleotide sequence: TGTGCCAGCAGCTCCCGAGGACAGGGCCCCTACGAGCAGTACTTC. Translated, it gives CASSSRGQGPYEQYF.

V gene TRBV28 combines with J gene TRBJ2-5; TRBD2 matches at 8 bases. This CDR3 is 19 amino acids long. V shed 6 bases and J 3 bases; nucleotides not matched to a gene: 21. Germline lookup yields CDR1 MDHEN and CDR2 SYDVKM. In nucleotides, the CDR3 is TGTGCCAGCAGCTCGGGGACACTCGGGACTAGTGGGGCCGAAGAGACCCAGTACTTC. Amino acid sequence: CASSSGTLGTSGAEETQYF.

The chain joins TRBV4-3 to TRBJ1-2; D gene unclear. V was trimmed by 0 bases and J by 3 bases, leaving 14 bases between them. In germline, CDR1 is LGHNA, CDR2 YSLEER. CDR3 length: 16 residues. The CDR3 spells CASSQDPPDLDYGYTF. CDR3 DNA: TGCGCCAGCAGCCAAGATCCCCCAGACTTGGACTATGGCTACACCTTC.

This chain connects TRBV28 to TRBJ1-5, with 9 bases aligning to TRBD1. Trimming cost V 6 bases and J 7 bases; bases outside gene matches: 7. This CDR3 has 14 residues. The germline gives CDR1 MDHEN, CDR2 SYDVKM. The chain's CDR3 is CASSSTGGEQPQHF. CDR3 DNA: TGTGCCAGCAGCTCGACAGGGGGGGAACAGCCCCAGCATTTT.

This clone occurred a few times. The chain has TRBV11-2 and TRBJ2-7; D may be TRBD2 (5 bases). Deletions cut 5 bases from V and 2 bases from J, with 13 bases between. Germline-derived CDR1 and CDR2 are SGHAT and FQNNGV. This CDR3 spans 14 amino acids. The CDR3 loop reads CASSARSGTYEQYF. The CDR3 region has the DNA TGTGCCAGCAGCGCACGATCGGGGACCTACGAGCAGTACTTC.

This clone was counted between two and nine times. The chain employs TRBV20-1 and TRBJ2-1; D not resolved. Germline lookup yields CDR1 DFQATT and CDR2 SNEGSKA (reference sequence). Trimming pared 0 bases from V and 14 bases from J, leaving 11 bases between. This CDR3 has 11 amino acids. The CDR3 loop is CSAREPNSEFF. The DNA for the CDR3 is TGCAGTGCTAGAGAACCAAACTCGGAGTTCTTC.

This chain connects TRBV28 to TRBJ2-7; the D gene is possibly TRBD1 (6 bases). This CDR3 has 16 residues. Germline V lookup: CDR1 MDHEN, CDR2 SYDVKM. V lost 4 bases and J lost 0, with 16 bases in between. The CDR3 DNA reads TGTGCCAGCAGTTCTAACCAGGGGACCTACTCCTACGAGCAGTACTTC. Translated: CASSSNQGTYSYEQYF.

This clone came up a few times. The V call is TRBV9, the J call TRBJ1-1, with D tentatively TRBD1 (6 bases). CDR3 length equals 13 residues. The germline gives CDR1 SGDLS, CDR2 YYNGEE. V was pared by 1 base and J by 8 bases, with 12 bases between. The CDR3 protein is CASSVSYQGEAFF. CDR3 nucleotides: TGTGCCAGCAGCGTATCCTACCAGGGGGAAGCTTTCTTT.

The gene calls are TRBV11-1 and TRBJ2-1; D possibly corresponds to TRBD1 (5 bases). V was clipped by 3 bases and J by 6 bases, with 12 bases between them. The CDR3 has 14 amino acids. The germline CDR1 and CDR2 sequences are SGHAT and FQDESV (reference sequence). For the CDR3, the DNA is TGTGCCAGCAGCTTTCAACAGGCTAGCAATGAGCAGTTCTTC. Translating it yields CASSFQQASNEQFF.

The chain has TRBV27 and TRBJ2-7; D is undetermined. Trimming took off 5 bases at V and 0 bases at J, with 8 bases between the two ends. Germline V CDR1 and CDR2: MNHEY, SMNVEV (reference sequence). CDR3 length equals 13 residues. In DNA, the CDR3 is TGTGCCAGCAGTCTAACAAGCTCCTACGAGCAGTACTTC. Translated: CASSLTSSYEQYF.

This clone turned up a few times. The rearrangement joins TRBV19 to TRBJ1-2; 7 nucleotides line up with TRBD1. The V gene's germline CDR1 is LNHDA and CDR2 SQIVND (reference sequence). J was trimmed by 3 bases and V by 4 bases; bases with no gene match: 11. This CDR3 comprises 16 residues. CDR3 DNA sequence: TGTGCCAGTAGTAGATACTTAGGACAGGATGACTATGGCTACACCTTC. Translated: CASSRYLGQDDYGYTF. Full variable domain (rest looked up from reference TRBV19 and TRBJ1-2): DGGITQSPKYLFRKEGQNVTLSCEQNLNHDAMYWYRQDPGQGLRLIYYSQIVNDFQKGDIAEGYSVSREKKESFPLTVTSAQKNPTAFYLCASSRYLGQDDYGYTFGSGTRLTVV.

The rearrangement links TRBV5-1 to TRBJ2-1; D may match TRBD1 or TRBD2 (5 bases each). Per germline, CDR1 SGHRS and CDR2 YFSETQ. This CDR3 has 12 residues. V was pared by 0 bases and J by 15 bases, with 13 bases between. The CDR3 DNA reads TGCGCCAGCAGCTTGGGGGTGGGGACGCGGTTCTTC. It specifies CASSLGVGTRFF.

This clone has a handful of counts. V is TRBV13 and J is TRBJ2-3; 14 bases are a match to TRBD2. Per the germline V gene, CDR1 is PRHDT and CDR2 is FYEKMQ (reference sequence). V dropped 4 bases and J dropped 6; count of bases not matched to a gene: 3. This CDR3 region has 15 residues. In DNA form, the CDR3 reads TGTGCCAGCAGCTCCCGGACTAGCGGGAGGGATACGCAGTATTTT. This sequence encodes CASSSRTSGRDTQYF.

This sequence joins TRBV6-1 and TRBJ1-2, with D possibly TRBD1 on 6 matching bases. CDR1 is MNHNS, CDR2 SASEGT, per germline. The CDR3 contains 13 residues. The germline V and J ends were trimmed by 3 bases and 5 bases, with 10 bases remaining between them. Here the CDR3 DNA reads TGTGCCAGCAGTGATACAGGGCCATATGGCTACACCTTC. Translation: CASSDTGPYGYTF.

This clone was seen just once. The CDR3 sequence: CASSRGQPEGTQYF. DNA for the CDR3: TGTGCCAGCTCACGGGGACAGCCCGAAGGGACCCAGTACTTC. This sequence joins TRBV18 and TRBJ2-5; TRBD1 matches at 7 bases. CDR3 length: 14 residues. Germline values: CDR1 KGHSH, CDR2 LQKENI. V lost 4 bases, J lost 7 bases, and 9 bases stayed unmatched.

The chain has TRBV19 and TRBJ2-1; the D call may be TRBD1 or TRBD2 (5 bases each). Deletions cut 5 bases from V and 6 bases from J, with 17 bases between. In germline, CDR1 is LNHDA, CDR2 SQIVND (reference sequence). CDR3 size: 15 residues. As DNA, the CDR3 is TGTGCCAGTAGTCTCCCGTGGGGGTTAACCAATGAGCAGTTCTTC. This codes for CASSLPWGLTNEQFF. The variable domain in full, completed from reference TRBV19 and TRBJ2-1, reads DGGITQSPKYLFRKEGQNVTLSCEQNLNHDAMYWYRQDPGQGLRLIYYSQIVNDFQKGDIAEGYSVSREKKESFPLTVTSAQKNPTAFYLCASSLPWGLTNEQFFGPGTRLTVL.

The rearrangement links TRBV6-1 to TRBJ2-1; D unclear. From germline, CDR1 is MNHNS and CDR2 SASEGT. CDR3 length: 14 amino acids. Trimming removed 4 bases at V and 0 bases at J, with 7 bases between. CDR3 loop: CASSARDSYNEQFF. In DNA, the CDR3 is TGTGCCAGCAGTGCTAGGGACTCCTACAATGAGCAGTTCTTC.

The chain couples TRBV27 to TRBJ2-4; TRBD2 matches 14 bases. The length of the CDR3 is 14 residues. Germline trimming cut 2 bases from V and 12 bases from J; bases unmatched to any gene: 3. Per germline, CDR1 MNHEY and CDR2 SMNVEV (reference sequence). CDR3 bases: TGTGCCAGCAGTTTAGGGACTAGCGGGAGTAATCAGTACTTC. Its translation is CASSLGTSGSNQYF.

V and J are TRBV13 and TRBJ1-2; TRBD1 agrees at 7 bases. This CDR3 is 17 amino acids long. The germline V gene encodes CDR1 PRHDT and CDR2 FYEKMQ (reference sequence). V lost 2 bases to trimming and J lost 0 bases; unmatched junction nucleotides: 9. The CDR3 spells CASSLNVGQQANYGYTF. CDR3 bases: TGTGCCAGCAGCTTAAATGTGGGACAGCAAGCTAACTATGGCTACACCTTC.

The V gene is TRBV5-8, the J gene TRBJ1-2; 9 bases line up with TRBD1. V shed 4 bases and J 5 bases; nucleotides not matched to a gene: 9. The CDR3 extends over 15 amino acids. Germline V gene data show CDR1 as SGHTS and CDR2 as YDEGEE. The CDR3 nucleotides are TGTGCCAGCAGCCTGGGACAGGGAATTCCTTATGGCTACACCTTC. This gives the protein CASSLGQGIPYGYTF.

J is TRBJ1-2 and V is TRBV28; the match to TRBD1 covers 10 bases. Unmatched junction bases numbered 15, after V lost 7 bases and J lost 4 bases. This CDR3 contains 17 residues. Germline loops: CDR1 MDHEN, CDR2 SYDVKM. The CDR3 nucleotides are TGTGCCAGCACCCCCGGGGACAGGGGACCCTACGGCTATGGCTACACCTTC. Protein: CASTPGDRGPYGYGYTF.